Shown below are 27 T cell receptor beta chains from a single sample sequenced in a study of blood T cells in healthy people across ages. Alongside a J-beta primer mix, a sample-barcoded 5' primer served in a second PCR lasting about 6 to 11 cycles. TCRdb analysed the 5' RACE reads with MiXCR anew, one entry per CDR3 protein. The sample consists of 1.5 million to 2 million distinct CDR3 sequences, roughly 28% of them appearing once. Sequencing was performed on blood. These receptors all stem from a woman aged 25-40 years in good health.

This clonotype was found a few times. The chain recombines TRBV24-1 with TRBJ2-3, with D perhaps matching TRBD1 or TRBD2 (5 bases each). The V and J ends lost 8 bases and 2 bases respectively, with 10 bases between them. The germline V gene encodes CDR1 KGHDR and CDR2 SFDVKD. There are 13 residues in the CDR3. CDR3 amino acids: CATTGPHTDTQYF. CDR3 nucleotide sequence: TGTGCCACCACGGGACCTCACACAGATACGCAGTATTTT.

For this clonotype: The conserved phenylalanine or tryptophan is not found at the CDR3 terminus, so this likely reflects a read error. The chain recombines TRBV9 with TRBJ1-2, with 7 positions matching TRBD1. The germline V gene encodes CDR1 SGDLS and CDR2 YYNGEE. The CDR3 totals 12 residues. J lost 8 bases, V lost 3 bases, and 4 bases had no gene match. The CDR3: CASSARTGGYTC. The CDR3 DNA reads as TGTGCCAGCAGCGCCAGGACAGGCGGCTACACCTGC.

This sequence joins TRBV5-6 and TRBJ1-2, with a tentative D call TRBD1 (5 bases). Germline V gene lookup returns CDR1 SGHDT and CDR2 YYEEEE. This CDR3 spans 14 amino acids. Trimming pared 3 bases from V and 5 bases from J, leaving 14 bases between. The CDR3 bases are TGTGCCAGCAGCTGGCTGAGGGGCGGGTATGGCTACACCTTC. This codes for CASSWLRGGYGYTF. The variable domain in full, completed from reference TRBV5-6 and TRBJ1-2, reads DAGVTQSPTHLIKTRGQQVTLRCSPKSGHDTVSWYQQALGQGPQFIFQYYEEEERQRGNFPDRFSGHQFPNYSSELNVNALLLGDSALYLCASSWLRGGYGYTFGSGTRLTVV.

The rearrangement links TRBV12-3 or TRBV12-4 to TRBJ2-7, with 8 bases identical to TRBD2. This CDR3 comprises 13 residues. Unmatched junction bases numbered 7, after V lost 5 bases and J lost 7 bases. CDR3 DNA: TGTGCCAGCAGTCGGACTAGCTACAATGAGCAGTACTTC. Its translation: CASSRTSYNEQYF.

This sequence joins TRBV28 and TRBJ2-5; TRBD2 agrees at 10 bases. The DNA end favors TRBJ2-7, so the J call may be wrong. Germline CDR1 and CDR2: MDHEN and SYDVKM. The CDR3 length is 14 residues. CDR3 coding DNA: TGTGCCAGCACCCAGCGGGGGGGCTATAACGAGCAGTACTTC. Translating it yields CASTQRGGYNEQYF.

The gene calls are TRBV20-1 and TRBJ1-5, with D maybe TRBD1 (6 bases). V dropped 1 base and J dropped 3 bases, with 16 bases sitting between them. The CDR3 spans 16 residues. CDR1 and CDR2 (germline): DFQATT, SNEGSKA (reference sequence). CDR3 in DNA: TGCAGTGCTAGAGGCTCCGGGGGCTCCTACAATCAGCCCCAGCATTTT. This sequence encodes CSARGSGGSYNQPQHF.

This clonotype was seen more than once but under ten times. This chain joins TRBV9 and TRBJ2-4; maybe TRBD2 (5 bases). Germline V gives CDR1 SGDLS, CDR2 YYNGEE. The length of the CDR3 is 13 residues. Deletions cut 3 bases from V and 4 bases from J, with 8 bases between. The CDR3 DNA reads TGTGCCAGCAGCGGGACTGGGAAAAACATTCAGTACTTC. It is translated as CASSGTGKNIQYF.

This clonotype was seen a handful of times. V is TRBV20-1 and J is TRBJ2-1; D is perhaps TRBD2 (11 bases). This CDR3 spans 16 amino acids. Trimming removed 7 bases from V and 8 bases from J, with 27 bases in between. The germline V gene has CDR1 DFQATT and CDR2 SNEGSKA (reference sequence). CDR3 sequence reads: CSVTGGVAGGPYEQFF. CDR3 in DNA: TGCAGTGTGACAGGGGGCGTAGCGGGAGGGCCATATGAGCAGTTCTTC.

Notes on this clonotype: One junction end does not reproduce the germline sequence, and a read error may be involved. The chain is built from TRBV12-3 or TRBV12-4 and TRBJ2-3; TRBD1 aligns across 8 bases. The CDR3 runs 15 residues. The CDR3 nucleotides are TGTGCCAGCTCTAAAAGGGCAGGGGGCACAGATGCGCAGTATTTT. Protein product: CASSKRAGGTDAQYF.

The gene calls are TRBV11-2 and TRBJ2-7; TRBD1 agrees at 8 bases. The CDR3 sequence is 17 residues long. Germline V CDR1 and CDR2: SGHAT, FQNNGV. J was trimmed by 4 bases and V by 4 bases; bases with no gene match: 15. The CDR3: CASSSNLGDRGRYEQYF. The CDR3 nucleotides read TGTGCCAGCAGCTCGAATCTGGGTGACAGGGGAAGATACGAGCAGTACTTC.

The V call is TRBV5-1, the J call TRBJ1-1; the D is unclear. Trimming removed 0 bases at V and 1 base at J, with 10 bases between. CDR3 length: 15 amino acids. Germline V gene data show CDR1 as SGHRS and CDR2 as YFSETQ. DNA for the CDR3: TGCGCCAGCAGCTTGGGTGTAGGGAAGAACACTGAAGCTTTCTTT. This codes for CASSLGVGKNTEAFF.

Points on this clonotype: One end of the junction fails to match germline, which may point to a read error. V usage is TRBV18 and J usage is TRBJ2-1; maybe TRBD2 (5 bases). Gene TRBJ2-7 matches the end of the DNA better, so the J call may be wrong. Germline lookup yields CDR1 KGHSH and CDR2 LQKENI. The CDR3 length is 12 residues. The CDR3 protein is CACSLGVLEQYF. In nucleotides, the CDR3 is TGTGCCTGCTCGCTGGGAGTTCTCGAGCAGTACTTC.

This chain uses TRBV4-1 with TRBJ1-4; D possibly corresponds to TRBD1 (6 bases). The V and J ends lost 3 bases and 5 bases respectively, with 16 bases between them. The length of the CDR3 is 16 residues. From germline, CDR1 is MGHRA and CDR2 YSYEKL. The CDR3 sequence: CASSHKVGTQNEKLFF. The CDR3 DNA follows: TGCGCCAGCAGCCACAAAGTTGGGACACAAAATGAAAAACTGTTTTTT.

This clonotype appeared a few times. V usage is TRBV5-1 and J usage is TRBJ2-3, with TRBD2 matching 9 bases. The V gene end was trimmed by 2 bases and the J gene end by 2 bases; junction bases not matched to a gene: 6. CDR3 length: 16 amino acids. The germline V gene encodes CDR1 SGHRS and CDR2 YFSETQ. CDR3 in DNA: TGCGCCAGCAGCTTAAGGGAGCGGGGGGCCACAGATACGCAGTATTTT. Protein product: CASSLRERGATDTQYF.

Remarks on this clonotype: A much larger clone is a single base away; this may be a read error. V is TRBV10-1 and J is TRBJ2-7, with D perhaps matching TRBD1 (6 bases). The ends were cut back, 0 bases at V and 3 bases at J, with 24 bases in the middle. Germline CDR1 and CDR2: WNHNN and SYGVQD (reference sequence). This CDR3 spans 19 amino acids. CDR3 residues: CASSESTRTDDSRIYEQYF. The CDR3 nucleotides are TGCGCCAGCAGTGAGTCGACTCGGACAGACGACTCCCGGATCTACGAGCAGTACTTC.

The gene calls are TRBV20-1 and TRBJ2-1; D uncertain. V lost 3 bases, J lost 15 bases, and 15 bases lay in between. The CDR3 runs to 11 residues. Germline CDR1 and CDR2: DFQATT and SNEGSKA (reference sequence). The chain's CDR3 is CSASTLVQAFF. The CDR3 bases are TGCAGTGCTAGTACTCTTGTTCAGGCGTTCTTC.

The chain has TRBV29-1 and TRBJ1-3; D not resolved. The CDR3 is made up of 13 amino acids. The germline CDR1 and CDR2 sequences are SQVTM and ANQGSEA. Trimming removed 4 bases from V and 4 bases from J, with 11 bases in between. CDR3 sequence reads: CSVGGVVGNTIYF. In DNA, the CDR3 is TGCAGCGTTGGTGGCGTGGTGGGAAACACCATATATTTT.

The chain links TRBV28 to TRBJ2-7; 9 nucleotides line up with TRBD2. The ends lost 8 bases at V and 6 bases at J; junction bases unmatched: 8. The CDR3 sequence is 13 residues long. The germline gives CDR1 MDHEN, CDR2 SYDVKM. The DNA for the CDR3 is TGTGCCAGCGGGGCGGGGGGGCCCTTCGAGCAGTACTTC. It encodes CASGAGGPFEQYF.

The chain joins TRBV7-2 to TRBJ2-3; 12 bases fit TRBD2. Unmatched junction bases numbered 16, after V lost 3 bases and J lost 9 bases. This CDR3 comprises 18 residues. CDR1 and CDR2 from the germline V gene are SGHTA and FQGNSA. The CDR3 DNA is TGTGCCAGCAGCTTCCGAAGCCTAGCGGGAGGGCCGGGAGACACGCAGTATTTT. It specifies CASSFRSLAGGPGDTQYF.

This clonotype appeared a few times. The chain uses TRBV7-2 and TRBJ2-1; 10 nucleotides agree with TRBD2. The germline V gene encodes CDR1 SGHTA and CDR2 FQGNSA. The CDR3 is 15 amino acids. V dropped 3 bases and J dropped 9; count of bases not matched to a gene: 8. As DNA, the CDR3 is TGTGCCAGCAGCTTTCCAGCGGGAGGGGTTGGTGAGCAGTTCTTC. This translates into CASSFPAGGVGEQFF.

This clonotype has only one observation. This rearrangement joins TRBV29-1 to TRBJ2-4, with TRBD1 identical over 7 bases. CDR1 SQVTM and CDR2 ANQGSEA come from the germline V gene. V lost 6 bases to trimming and J lost 5 bases; unmatched junction nucleotides: 7. The CDR3 covers 13 residues. CDR3 sequence reads: CSVLGTVENIQYF. The CDR3 nucleotides read TGCAGCGTACTAGGGACAGTAGAAAACATTCAGTACTTC.

This clonotype was found many times. V usage is TRBV20-1 and J usage is TRBJ2-1, with 10 bases lining up with TRBD2. Germline CDR1 DFQATT, CDR2 SNEGSKA (reference sequence). The CDR3 consists of 15 residues. V lost 6 bases and J lost 4; bases outside the gene matches: 9. The CDR3 DNA follows: TGCAGTGCCTTAGCGGGAGGCCTAGAGTACAATGAGCAGTTCTTC. Residues: CSALAGGLEYNEQFF.

The J gene is TRBJ2-3, the V gene TRBV5-4, with TRBD1 matching over 7 bases. The CDR3 is 15 amino acids. Germline values: CDR1 SGHNT, CDR2 YYREEE (reference sequence). V gave up 4 bases and J gave up 2 bases; unmatched junction bases: 7. This CDR3 reads CASSPGQELTDTQYF. CDR3 in DNA: TGTGCCAGCAGCCCTGGACAGGAGCTCACAGATACGCAGTATTTT.

A few counts support this clonotype. The genes are TRBV27 and TRBJ1-5; TRBD1 agrees at 11 bases. V dropped 3 bases and J dropped 7; count of bases not matched to a gene: 8. CDR3 length: 16 amino acids. The germline gives CDR1 MNHEY, CDR2 SMNVEV (reference sequence). The CDR3 loop is CASSFWGQGVRQPQHF. In DNA, the CDR3 is TGTGCCAGCAGTTTCTGGGGACAGGGGGTACGGCAGCCCCAGCATTTT.

Only a few counts were recorded for this clonotype. The chain employs TRBV7-9 and TRBJ1-5; the match to TRBD1 covers 11 bases. The ends lost 3 bases at V and 4 bases at J; junction bases unmatched: 5. The CDR3 consists of 16 residues. Germline values: CDR1 SEHNR, CDR2 FQNEAQ (reference sequence). As DNA, the CDR3 is TGTGCCAGCAGCTTCTGGACAGGGGGCCTTAATCAGCCCCAGCATTTT. Translating it yields CASSFWTGGLNQPQHF.

V usage is TRBV20-1 and J usage is TRBJ2-7, with a weak D call TRBD2 (7 bases). Trimming pared 3 bases from V and 4 bases from J, leaving 16 bases between. Germline V CDR1 and CDR2: DFQATT, SNEGSKA (reference sequence). This CDR3 region has 14 residues. The CDR3 reads CSARQNREGYEQYF. The DNA for the CDR3 is TGCAGTGCTAGGCAAAACAGGGAGGGTTACGAGCAGTACTTC.

This clonotype came up a few times. The V call is TRBV6-5, the J call TRBJ1-5; D unclear. The CDR3 loop spans 15 amino acids. V was pared by 0 bases and J by 7 bases, with 13 bases between. Germline V gene data show CDR1 as MNHEY and CDR2 as SVGAGI. The CDR3 here is CASSYSLTGGQPQHF. The CDR3 DNA reads as TGTGCCAGCAGTTACTCCCTGACGGGAGGCCAGCCCCAGCATTTT.